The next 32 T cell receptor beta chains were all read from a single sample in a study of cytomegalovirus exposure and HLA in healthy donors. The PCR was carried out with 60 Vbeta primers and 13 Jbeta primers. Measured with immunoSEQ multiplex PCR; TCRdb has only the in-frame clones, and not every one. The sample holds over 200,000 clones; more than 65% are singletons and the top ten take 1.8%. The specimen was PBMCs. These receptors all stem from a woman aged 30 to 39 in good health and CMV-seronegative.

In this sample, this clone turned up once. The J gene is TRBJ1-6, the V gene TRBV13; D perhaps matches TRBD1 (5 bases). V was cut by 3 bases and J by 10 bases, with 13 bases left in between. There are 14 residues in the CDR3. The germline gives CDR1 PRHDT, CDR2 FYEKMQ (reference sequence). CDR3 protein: CASSLGQGGSPLHF. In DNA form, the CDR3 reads TGTGCCAGCAGCTTGGGGCAGGGTGGCTCACCCCTCCACTTT.

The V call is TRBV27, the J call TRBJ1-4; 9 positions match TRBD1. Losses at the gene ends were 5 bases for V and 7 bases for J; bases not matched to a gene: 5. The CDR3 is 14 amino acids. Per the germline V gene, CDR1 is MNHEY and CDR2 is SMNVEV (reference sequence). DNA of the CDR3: TGTGCCAGCAGTCACAGGGGGCTTGGTGAAAAACTGTTTTTT. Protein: CASSHRGLGEKLFF.

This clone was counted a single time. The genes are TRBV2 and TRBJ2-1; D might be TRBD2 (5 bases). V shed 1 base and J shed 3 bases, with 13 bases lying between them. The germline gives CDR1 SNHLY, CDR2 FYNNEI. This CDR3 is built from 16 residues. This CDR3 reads CASSEGRGSGYNEQFF. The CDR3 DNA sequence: TGTGCCAGCAGTGAAGGCCGAGGGAGTGGCTACAATGAGCAGTTCTTC.

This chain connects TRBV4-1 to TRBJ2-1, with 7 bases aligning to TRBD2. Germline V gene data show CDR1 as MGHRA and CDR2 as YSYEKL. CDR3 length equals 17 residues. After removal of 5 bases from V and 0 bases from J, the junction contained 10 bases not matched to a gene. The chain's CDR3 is CASSNVAGESSYNEQFF. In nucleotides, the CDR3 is TGCGCCAGCAGCAACGTAGCGGGCGAGAGCTCCTACAATGAGCAGTTCTTC.

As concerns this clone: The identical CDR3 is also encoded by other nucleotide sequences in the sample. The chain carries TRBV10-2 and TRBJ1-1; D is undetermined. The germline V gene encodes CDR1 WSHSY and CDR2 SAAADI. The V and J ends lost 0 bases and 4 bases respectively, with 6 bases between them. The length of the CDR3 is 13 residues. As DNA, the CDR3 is TGCGCCAGCAGTGAGTCTGGAGGCACTGAAGCTTTCTTT. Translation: CASSESGGTEAFF.

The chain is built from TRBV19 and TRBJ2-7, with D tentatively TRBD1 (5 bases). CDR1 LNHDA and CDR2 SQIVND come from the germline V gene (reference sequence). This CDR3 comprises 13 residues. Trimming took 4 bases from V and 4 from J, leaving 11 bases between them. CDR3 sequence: CASSSGYRYEQYF. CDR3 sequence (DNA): TGTGCCAGTAGTAGCGGTTACAGGTACGAGCAGTACTTC.

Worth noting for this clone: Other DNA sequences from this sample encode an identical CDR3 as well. CDR3 nucleotides: TGTGCCAGCTCCCCCTCGGGGAGTAAGGGCTACACCTTC. Its translation is CASSPSGSKGYTF. The chain links TRBV18 to TRBJ1-2; the D is unclear. Germline CDR1 and CDR2: KGHSH and LQKENI. Trimming left V 6 bases short and J 8 bases short, with 16 bases between. The CDR3 contains 13 residues.

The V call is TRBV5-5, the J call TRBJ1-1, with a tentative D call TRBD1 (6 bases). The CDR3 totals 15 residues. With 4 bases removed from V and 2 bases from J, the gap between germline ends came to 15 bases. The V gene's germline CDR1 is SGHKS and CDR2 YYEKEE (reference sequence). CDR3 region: CASSPGAGVNTEAFF. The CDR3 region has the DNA TGTGCCAGCAGCCCGGGGGCGGGGGTTAACACTGAAGCTTTCTTT.

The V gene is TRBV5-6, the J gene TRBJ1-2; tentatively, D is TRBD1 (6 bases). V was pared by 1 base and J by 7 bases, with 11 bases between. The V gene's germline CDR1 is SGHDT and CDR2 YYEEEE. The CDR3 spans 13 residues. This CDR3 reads CASSLTYRAGYTF. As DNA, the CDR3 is TGTGCCAGCAGCTTGACCTACAGGGCTGGCTACACCTTC.

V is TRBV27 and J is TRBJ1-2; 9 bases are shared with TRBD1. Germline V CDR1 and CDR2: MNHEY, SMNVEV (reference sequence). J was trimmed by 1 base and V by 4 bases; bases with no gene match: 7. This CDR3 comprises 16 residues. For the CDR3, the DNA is TGTGCCAGCAGTTCGCCGGGACAGGGATTTAACTATGGCTACACCTTC. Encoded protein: CASSSPGQGFNYGYTF.

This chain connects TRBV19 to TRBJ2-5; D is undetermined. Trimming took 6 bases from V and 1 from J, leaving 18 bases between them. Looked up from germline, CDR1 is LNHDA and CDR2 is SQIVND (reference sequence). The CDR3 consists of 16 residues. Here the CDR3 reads CASSLRDRGSQETQYF. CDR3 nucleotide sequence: TGTGCCAGTAGCCTACGCGATCGAGGTTCCCAAGAGACCCAGTACTTC.

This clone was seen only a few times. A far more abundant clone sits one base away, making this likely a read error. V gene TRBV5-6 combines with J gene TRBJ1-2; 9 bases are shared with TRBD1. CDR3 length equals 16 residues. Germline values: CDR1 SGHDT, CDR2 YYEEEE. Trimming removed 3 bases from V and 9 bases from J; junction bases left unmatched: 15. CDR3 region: CASSSRSTGGSFRYTF. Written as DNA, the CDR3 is TGTGCCAGCAGCTCGCGGAGCACAGGGGGCTCGTTTCGCTACACCTTC.

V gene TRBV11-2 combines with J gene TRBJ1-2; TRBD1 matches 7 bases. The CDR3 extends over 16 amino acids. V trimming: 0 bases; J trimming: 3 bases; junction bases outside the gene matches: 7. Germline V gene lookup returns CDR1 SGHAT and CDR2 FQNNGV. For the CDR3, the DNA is TGTGCCAGCAGCTTAGATTTCTATGGACAGGACTATGGCTACACCTTC. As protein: CASSLDFYGQDYGYTF.

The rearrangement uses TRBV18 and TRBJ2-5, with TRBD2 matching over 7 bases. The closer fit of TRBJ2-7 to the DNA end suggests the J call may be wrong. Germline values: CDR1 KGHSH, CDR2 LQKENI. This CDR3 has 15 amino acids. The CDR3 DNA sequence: TGTGCCAGCTCACCAAGCGGGATGTCCGGGTACGAGCAGTACTTC. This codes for CASSPSGMSGYEQYF.

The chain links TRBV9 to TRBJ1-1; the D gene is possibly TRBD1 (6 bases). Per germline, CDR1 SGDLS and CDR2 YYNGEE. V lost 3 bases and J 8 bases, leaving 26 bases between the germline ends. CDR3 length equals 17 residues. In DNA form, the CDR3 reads TGTGCCAGCAGCGCCAACCGAGAGGGGGACCTTAACTTCGAAGCTTTCTTT. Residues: CASSANREGDLNFEAFF.

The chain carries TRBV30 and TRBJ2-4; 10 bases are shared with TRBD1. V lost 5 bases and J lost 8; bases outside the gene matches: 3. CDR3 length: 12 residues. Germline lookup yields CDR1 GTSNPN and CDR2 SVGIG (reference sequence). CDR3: CAWGDRGDIQYF. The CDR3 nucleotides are TGTGCCTGGGGGGACAGGGGTGACATTCAGTACTTC.

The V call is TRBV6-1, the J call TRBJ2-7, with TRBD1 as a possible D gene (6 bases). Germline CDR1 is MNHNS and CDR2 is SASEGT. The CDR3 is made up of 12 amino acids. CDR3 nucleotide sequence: TGTGCGACCCTCGACAGGTTTAACGAGCAGTACTTC. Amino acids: CATLDRFNEQYF.

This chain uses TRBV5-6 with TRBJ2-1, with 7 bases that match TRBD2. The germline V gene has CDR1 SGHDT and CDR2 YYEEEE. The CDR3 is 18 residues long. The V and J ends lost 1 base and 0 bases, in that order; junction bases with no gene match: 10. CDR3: CASSLISAAGHSYNEQFF. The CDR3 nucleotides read TGTGCCAGCAGCTTGATATCCGCAGCGGGGCACTCCTACAATGAGCAGTTCTTC.

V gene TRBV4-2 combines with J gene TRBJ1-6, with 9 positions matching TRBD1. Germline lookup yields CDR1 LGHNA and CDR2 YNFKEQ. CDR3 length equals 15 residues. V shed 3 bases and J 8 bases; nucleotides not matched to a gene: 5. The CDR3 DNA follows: TGTGCCAGCAGCCAGCGGACAGGGGTCGATTCACCCCTCCACTTT. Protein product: CASSQRTGVDSPLHF.

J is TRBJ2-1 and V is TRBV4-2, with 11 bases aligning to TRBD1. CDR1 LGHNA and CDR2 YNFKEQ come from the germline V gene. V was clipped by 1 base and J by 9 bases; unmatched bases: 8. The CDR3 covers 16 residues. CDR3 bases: TGTGCCAGCAGCCAAGCGGGGGGACAGGGGGTGGGTGAGCAGTTCTTC. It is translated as CASSQAGGQGVGEQFF.

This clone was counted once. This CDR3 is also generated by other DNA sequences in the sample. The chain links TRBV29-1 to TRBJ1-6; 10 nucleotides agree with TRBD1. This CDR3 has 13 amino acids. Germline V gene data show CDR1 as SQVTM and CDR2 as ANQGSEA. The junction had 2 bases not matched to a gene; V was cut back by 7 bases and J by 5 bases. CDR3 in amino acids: CSAGTGDNSPLHF. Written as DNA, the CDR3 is TGCAGCGCCGGGACAGGGGATAATTCACCCCTCCACTTT. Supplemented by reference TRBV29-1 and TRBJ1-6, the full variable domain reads SAVISQKPSRDICQRGTSLTIQCQVDSQVTMMFWYRQQPGQSLTLIATANQGSEATYESGFVIDKFPISRPNLTFSTLTVSNMSPEDSSIYLCSAGTGDNSPLHFGNGTRLTVT.

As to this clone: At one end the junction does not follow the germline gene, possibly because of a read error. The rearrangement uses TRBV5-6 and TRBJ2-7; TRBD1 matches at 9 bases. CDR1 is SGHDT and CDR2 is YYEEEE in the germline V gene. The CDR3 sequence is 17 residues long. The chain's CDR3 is CASGLGDGTGSPGEQYF. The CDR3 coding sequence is TGTGCCAGCGGCTTGGGGGACGGGACAGGGTCTCCGGGAGAGCAGTACTTC.

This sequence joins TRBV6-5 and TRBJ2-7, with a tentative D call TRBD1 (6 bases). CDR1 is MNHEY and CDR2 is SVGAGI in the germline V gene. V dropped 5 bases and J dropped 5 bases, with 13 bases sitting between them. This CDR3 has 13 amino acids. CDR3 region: CASSDIRGDEQYF. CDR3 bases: TGTGCCAGCAGTGATATCAGGGGAGACGAGCAGTACTTC.

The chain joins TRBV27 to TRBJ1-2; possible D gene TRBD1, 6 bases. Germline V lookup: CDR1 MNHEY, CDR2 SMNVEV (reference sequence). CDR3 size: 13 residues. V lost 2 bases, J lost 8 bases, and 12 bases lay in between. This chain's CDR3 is CASSLTGIDGYTF. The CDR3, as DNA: TGTGCCAGCAGTTTAACAGGGATAGACGGCTACACCTTC.

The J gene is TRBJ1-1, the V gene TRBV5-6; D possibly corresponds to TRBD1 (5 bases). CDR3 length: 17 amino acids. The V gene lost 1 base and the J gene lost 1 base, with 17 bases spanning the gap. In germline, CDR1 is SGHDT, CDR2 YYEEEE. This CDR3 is CASSLRGVVWENTEAFF. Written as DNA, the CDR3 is TGTGCCAGCAGCTTGCGGGGGGTGGTGTGGGAGAACACTGAAGCTTTCTTT. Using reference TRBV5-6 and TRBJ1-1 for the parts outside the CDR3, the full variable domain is DAGVTQSPTHLIKTRGQQVTLRCSPKSGHDTVSWYQQALGQGPQFIFQYYEEEERQRGNFPDRFSGHQFPNYSSELNVNALLLGDSALYLCASSLRGVVWENTEAFFGQGTRLTVV.

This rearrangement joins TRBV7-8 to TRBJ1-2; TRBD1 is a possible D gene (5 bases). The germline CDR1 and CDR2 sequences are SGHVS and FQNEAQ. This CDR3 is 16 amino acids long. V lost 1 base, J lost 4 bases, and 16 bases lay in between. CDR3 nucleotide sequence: TGTGCCAGCAGCTTAGATGGGGGGGGACGCCCCTATGGCTACACCTTC. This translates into CASSLDGGGRPYGYTF.

CDR3 amino acids: CAISADRVPLDSNQPQHF. Written as DNA, the CDR3 is TGTGCCATCAGTGCTGACAGGGTACCTCTAGATAGCAATCAGCCCCAGCATTTT. The V call is TRBV5-5, the J call TRBJ1-5; 7 nucleotides agree with TRBD1. CDR1 is SGHKS, CDR2 YYEKEE, per germline (reference sequence). J gave up 0 bases and V 9 bases, and 18 bases lay outside the gene matches. This CDR3 is 18 amino acids long.

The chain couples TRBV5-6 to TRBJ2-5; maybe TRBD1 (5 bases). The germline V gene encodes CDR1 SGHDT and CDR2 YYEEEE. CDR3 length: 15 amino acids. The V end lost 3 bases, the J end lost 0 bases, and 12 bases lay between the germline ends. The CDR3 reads CASSSRRTNQETQYF. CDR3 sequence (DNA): TGTGCCAGCAGCTCCCGCAGGACAAACCAAGAGACCCAGTACTTC.

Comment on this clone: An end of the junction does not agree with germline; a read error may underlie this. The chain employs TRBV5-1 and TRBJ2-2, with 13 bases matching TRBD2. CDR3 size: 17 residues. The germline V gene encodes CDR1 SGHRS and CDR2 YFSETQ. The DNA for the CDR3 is TGCGACAGCAGCTTTGGACTAGCGGGGGTGGGCTTCGGGGAGCTGTTTTTT. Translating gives CDSSFGLAGVGFGELFF.

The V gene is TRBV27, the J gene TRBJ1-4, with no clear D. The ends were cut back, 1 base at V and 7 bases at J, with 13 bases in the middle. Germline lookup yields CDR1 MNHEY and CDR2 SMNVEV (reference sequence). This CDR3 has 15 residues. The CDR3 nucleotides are TGTGCCAGCAGTTTATATCGAGGCGGCGGTGAAAAACTGTTTTTT. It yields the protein CASSLYRGGGEKLFF.

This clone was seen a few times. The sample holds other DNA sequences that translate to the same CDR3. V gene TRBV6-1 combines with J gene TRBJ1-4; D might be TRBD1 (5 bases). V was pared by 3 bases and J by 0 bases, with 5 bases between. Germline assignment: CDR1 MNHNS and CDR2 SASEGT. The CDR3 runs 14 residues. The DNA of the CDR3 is TGTGCCAGCAGTGACAGGGCAACTAATGAAAAACTGTTTTTT. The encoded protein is CASSDRATNEKLFF.

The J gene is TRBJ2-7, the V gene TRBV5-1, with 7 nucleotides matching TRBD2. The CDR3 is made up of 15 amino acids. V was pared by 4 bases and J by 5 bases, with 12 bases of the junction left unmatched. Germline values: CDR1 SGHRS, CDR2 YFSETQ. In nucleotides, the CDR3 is TGCGCCAGCAGCGCTGGACTAGAGGAGACCCACGAGCAGTACTTC. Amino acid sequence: CASSAGLEETHEQYF.